A selection of T cell receptor beta chains follows, all from one sample in a study of cytomegalovirus exposure and HLA in healthy donors. Only in-frame clones appear in the TCRdb table, and some are missing; sequencing was by immunoSEQ multiplex PCR. The sample has about 160,000 clones, roughly 76% seen once. Input material: PBMCs. These receptors were collected from a woman aged 45-65 years in good health and CMV-seronegative. Each CDR3 is given with its conserved first and last residue. The D gene is left open where the match is weak. Only part of the rows carry a size: once, few, many, or a class if the clone is expanded.

j_gene | d_gene | v_gene | abundance | CDR3aa | CDR3nt
TRBJ1-5 | TRBD1 | TRBV9 | . | CASSSSGTGEQPQHF | TGTGCCAGCAGCAGTTCCGGGACAGGGGAACAGCCCCAGCATTTT
TRBJ2-1 | TRBD2 | TRBV5-1 | . | CASSSGTSGSNEQFF | TGCGCCAGCAGCTCGGGGACTAGCGGGAGTAATGAGCAGTTCTTC
TRBJ2-5 | . | TRBV10-3 | . | CAISESRAQETQYF | TGTGCCATCAGTGAGTCGCGAGCCCAAGAGACCCAGTACTTC
TRBJ2-3 | . | TRBV19 | . | CASSPQGTDTQYF | TGTGCCAGTAGTCCCCAGGGGACAGATACGCAGTATTTT
TRBJ2-1 | . | TRBV4-2 | . | CASSQKGGALYNEQFF | TGTGCCAGCAGCCAGAAGGGCGGGGCGCTGTACAATGAGCAGTTCTTC
TRBJ1-1 | . | TRBV11-2 | . | CASSHGGTEAFF | TGTGCCAGCAGCCACGGGGGCACTGAAGCTTTCTTT
TRBJ2-2 | . | TRBV7-2 | . | CASSPLVVNTGELFF | TGTGCCAGCAGCCCCCTAGTGGTAAACACCGGGGAGCTGTTTTTT
TRBJ1-1 | TRBD1 | TRBV4-2 | . | CASSQQTGVNTEAFF | TGTGCCAGCAGCCAACAGACAGGGGTGAACACTGAAGCTTTCTTT
TRBJ1-2 | . | TRBV29-1 | once | CSGETHNYGYTF | TGCAGCGGGGAGACCCATAACTATGGCTACACCTTC
TRBJ1-2 | . | TRBV28 | . | CASRPHRDVYGYTF | TGTGCCAGCCGCCCGCACAGGGATGTCTATGGCTACACCTTC
TRBJ1-1 | . | TRBV6-5 | . | CATRPTRERTEAFF | TGTGCCACCAGACCCACAAGGGAGAGAACTGAAGCTTTCTTT
TRBJ1-1 | TRBD1 | TRBV19 | once | CASRNRGNTEAFF | TGTGCCAGTCGTAACAGGGGGAACACTGAAGCTTTCTTT
TRBJ1-2 | TRBD1 | TRBV25-1 | few | CASSESGRTGEYTF | TGTGCCAGCAGTGAATCCGGGAGAACAGGGGAGTACACCTTC
TRBJ2-3 | TRBD2 | TRBV11-2 | . | CASSLVLGPSGGDTQYF | TGTGCCAGCAGCTTAGTTCTCGGACCTTCGGGGGGAGATACGCAGTATTTT
TRBJ2-2 | . | TRBV2 | . | CASRSGSGELFF | TGTGCCAGCAGGTCGGGATCCGGGGAGCTGTTTTTT
TRBJ2-4 | . | TRBV6-1 | . | CASSGAGNLVAKNIQYF | TGTGCCAGCAGTGGCGCCGGGAACCTTGTGGCCAAAAACATTCAGTACTTC
TRBJ2-5 | TRBD1 | TRBV29-1 | . | CSVEPGQGETQYF | TGCAGCGTCGAACCGGGACAGGGAGAGACCCAGTACTTC
TRBJ1-1 | . | TRBV30 | . | CAWSVSRSTEAFF | TGTGCCTGGAGTGTATCCCGCAGCACTGAAGCTTTCTTT
TRBJ2-7 | TRBD1 | TRBV7-2 | . | CASSSGGYRDEQYF | TGTGCCAGCAGCTCAGGGGGATATCGGGACGAGCAGTACTTC
TRBJ1-4 | . | TRBV18 | few | CASSRGNEKLFF | TGTGCCAGCTCAAGGGGAAATGAAAAACTGTTTTTT
TRBJ1-5 | . | TRBV19 | . | CASSTLDSRELNQPQHF | TGTGCCAGTAGTACGTTGGACTCGCGGGAACTAAATCAGCCCCAGCATTTT
TRBJ1-2 | . | TRBV29-1 | . | CSVEEGEDGYTF | TGCAGCGTTGAAGAGGGGGAGGATGGCTACACCTTC
TRBJ2-2 | TRBD1 | TRBV5-6 | . | CASSLVDRDTGELFF | TGTGCCAGCAGCTTGGTCGACAGGGACACCGGGGAGCTGTTTTTT
TRBJ2-5 | . | TRBV6-5 | . | CASSYSDIQETQYF | TGTGCCAGCAGTTACTCGGACATCCAAGAGACCCAGTACTTC
TRBJ1-1 | . | TRBV7-2 | once | CASSLKARLNTEAFF | TGTGCCAGCAGCTTAAAAGCGCGGTTGAACACTGAAGCTTTCTTT
TRBJ1-2 | . | TRBV27 | . | CASSRGLMAGYTF | TGTGCCAGCAGTCGAGGACTTATGGCTGGCTACACCTTC
TRBJ1-1 | TRBD1 | TRBV18 | . | CASSPSTGSNTEAFF | TGTGCCAGCTCACCATCGACAGGGTCGAACACTGAAGCTTTCTTT
TRBJ2-2 | . | TRBV7-2 | once | CASSLVAGDNTGELFF | TGTGCCAGCAGCTTAGTGGCAGGGGACAACACCGGGGAGCTGTTTTTT
TRBJ1-1 | . | TRBV9 | . | CASSVASQPNTEAFF | TGTGCCAGCAGCGTAGCTAGCCAACCGAACACTGAAGCTTTCTTT
TRBJ1-5 | . | TRBV19 | once | CASSKGGGYSNQPQHF | TGTGCCAGTAGTAAAGGGGGGGGCTATAGCAATCAGCCCCAGCATTTT
TRBJ2-7 | TRBD2 | TRBV5-6 | . | CASSSGTSGNYEQYF | TGTGCCAGCAGCTCGGGGACTAGCGGGAACTACGAGCAGTACTTC
TRBJ1-2 | TRBD1 | TRBV9 | . | CASSFRTGAGYGYTF | TGTGCCAGCAGCTTCCGGACAGGGGCGGGCTATGGCTACACCTTC
TRBJ1-2 | . | TRBV12-2 | . | CASRLGQGARKDGYTF | TGTGCAAGTCGCTTAGGACAGGGGGCGCGAAAAGATGGCTACACCTTC
TRBJ2-3 | TRBD1 | TRBV28 | once | CASSQTGGRDTQYF | TGTGCCAGCAGTCAGACAGGGGGGAGGGATACGCAGTATTTT
TRBJ1-2 | . | TRBV6-5 | . | CASSSGEVPYGYTF | TGTGCCAGCAGCTCCGGGGAAGTCCCCTATGGCTACACCTTC
TRBJ2-7 | . | TRBV5-6 | . | CASSSDSSGGEQYF | TGTGCCAGCAGCTCCGATAGCTCCGGCGGCGAGCAGTACTTC
TRBJ2-1 | TRBD1 | TRBV4-2 | . | CASSRRDREFAEQFF | TGTGCCAGCAGCCGCCGGGACAGGGAATTCGCTGAGCAGTTCTTC
TRBJ1-5 | . | TRBV7-6 | . | CASSPGSSNQPQHF | TGTGCCAGCAGCCCCGGGAGTAGCAATCAGCCCCAGCATTTT
TRBJ1-2 | TRBD1 | TRBV13 | . | CASSFPPKYSTGNYGYTF | TGTGCCAGCAGCTTTCCCCCAAAGTATTCGACAGGGAACTATGGCTACACCTTC
TRBJ1-2 | . | TRBV28 | . | CASSPRGSRKGYTF | TGTGCCAGCAGTCCCCGAGGGAGCCGTAAAGGCTACACCTTC
TRBJ2-5 | . | TRBV5-1 | . | CASSLWGGETQYF | TGCGCCAGCAGCTTGTGGGGGGGCGAGACCCAGTACTTC
TRBJ2-7 | TRBD1 | TRBV5-1 | once | CASSSRQGAYEQYF | TGCGCCAGCAGCTCCCGACAGGGGGCTTACGAGCAGTACTTC
TRBJ2-5 | . | TRBV18 | . | CASSPLTGENQETQYF | TGTGCCAGCTCACCACTCACGGGGGAGAACCAAGAGACCCAGTACTTC
TRBJ2-1 | . | TRBV6-1 | . | CASRGGGHNEQFF | TGTGCCAGCAGAGGGGGGGGACATAATGAGCAGTTCTTC
TRBJ2-5 | . | TRBV5-4 | . | CASSPKGVGSQEQYF | TGTGCCAGCAGCCCTAAGGGTGTCGGGAGTCAAGAGCAGTACTTC
TRBJ2-7 | TRBD1 | TRBV10-3 | . | CAISESVRGQEQYF | TGTGCCATCAGTGAGTCGGTGAGGGGGCAGGAGCAGTACTTC
TRBJ1-5 | . | TRBV5-5 | . | CASSFGGTGNQPQHF | TGTGCCAGCAGCTTCGGGGGTACGGGCAATCAGCCCCAGCATTTT
TRBJ1-1 | TRBD1 | TRBV5-3 | . | CARSFDRGKFTTEAFF | TGTGCCAGAAGCTTCGACAGGGGTAAGTTTACCACTGAAGCTTTCTTT
TRBJ2-6 | . | TRBV27 | . | CASSPTLVSGANVLTF | TGTGCCAGCAGTCCCACCCTAGTATCTGGGGCCAACGTCCTGACTTTC
TRBJ2-1 | TRBD2 | TRBV9 | . | CASSLRLALRDEQFF | TGTGCCAGCAGCTTAAGACTAGCGCTCCGTGATGAGCAGTTCTTC